The T cell receptor beta chain described here comes from a study of blood T cell repertoires in COVID-19. On the study more broadly: Whether acute or convalescent, the COVID-19 samples came from the United States, Italy and Spain.

Germline values: CDR1 MNHEY, CDR2 SVGEGT. The CDR3 runs 14 residues. V was pared by 5 bases and J by 4 bases, with 14 bases between. Data came from immunoSEQ multiplex PCR; TCRdb stores just in-frame clones and leaves some out. The sample has roughly 35,000 clones; about 87% are singletons. The sequenced sample was peripheral blood. The TCR originated in a human donor in a cohort sampled during active COVID-19. V and J are TRBV6-2 or TRBV6-3 and TRBJ2-5; TRBD2 is a possible D gene (6 bases). CDR3 nucleotide sequence: TGTGCCAGCAGTCCCAGACTGGGGGGAGAGACCCAGTACTTC. It specifies CASSPRLGGETQYF.